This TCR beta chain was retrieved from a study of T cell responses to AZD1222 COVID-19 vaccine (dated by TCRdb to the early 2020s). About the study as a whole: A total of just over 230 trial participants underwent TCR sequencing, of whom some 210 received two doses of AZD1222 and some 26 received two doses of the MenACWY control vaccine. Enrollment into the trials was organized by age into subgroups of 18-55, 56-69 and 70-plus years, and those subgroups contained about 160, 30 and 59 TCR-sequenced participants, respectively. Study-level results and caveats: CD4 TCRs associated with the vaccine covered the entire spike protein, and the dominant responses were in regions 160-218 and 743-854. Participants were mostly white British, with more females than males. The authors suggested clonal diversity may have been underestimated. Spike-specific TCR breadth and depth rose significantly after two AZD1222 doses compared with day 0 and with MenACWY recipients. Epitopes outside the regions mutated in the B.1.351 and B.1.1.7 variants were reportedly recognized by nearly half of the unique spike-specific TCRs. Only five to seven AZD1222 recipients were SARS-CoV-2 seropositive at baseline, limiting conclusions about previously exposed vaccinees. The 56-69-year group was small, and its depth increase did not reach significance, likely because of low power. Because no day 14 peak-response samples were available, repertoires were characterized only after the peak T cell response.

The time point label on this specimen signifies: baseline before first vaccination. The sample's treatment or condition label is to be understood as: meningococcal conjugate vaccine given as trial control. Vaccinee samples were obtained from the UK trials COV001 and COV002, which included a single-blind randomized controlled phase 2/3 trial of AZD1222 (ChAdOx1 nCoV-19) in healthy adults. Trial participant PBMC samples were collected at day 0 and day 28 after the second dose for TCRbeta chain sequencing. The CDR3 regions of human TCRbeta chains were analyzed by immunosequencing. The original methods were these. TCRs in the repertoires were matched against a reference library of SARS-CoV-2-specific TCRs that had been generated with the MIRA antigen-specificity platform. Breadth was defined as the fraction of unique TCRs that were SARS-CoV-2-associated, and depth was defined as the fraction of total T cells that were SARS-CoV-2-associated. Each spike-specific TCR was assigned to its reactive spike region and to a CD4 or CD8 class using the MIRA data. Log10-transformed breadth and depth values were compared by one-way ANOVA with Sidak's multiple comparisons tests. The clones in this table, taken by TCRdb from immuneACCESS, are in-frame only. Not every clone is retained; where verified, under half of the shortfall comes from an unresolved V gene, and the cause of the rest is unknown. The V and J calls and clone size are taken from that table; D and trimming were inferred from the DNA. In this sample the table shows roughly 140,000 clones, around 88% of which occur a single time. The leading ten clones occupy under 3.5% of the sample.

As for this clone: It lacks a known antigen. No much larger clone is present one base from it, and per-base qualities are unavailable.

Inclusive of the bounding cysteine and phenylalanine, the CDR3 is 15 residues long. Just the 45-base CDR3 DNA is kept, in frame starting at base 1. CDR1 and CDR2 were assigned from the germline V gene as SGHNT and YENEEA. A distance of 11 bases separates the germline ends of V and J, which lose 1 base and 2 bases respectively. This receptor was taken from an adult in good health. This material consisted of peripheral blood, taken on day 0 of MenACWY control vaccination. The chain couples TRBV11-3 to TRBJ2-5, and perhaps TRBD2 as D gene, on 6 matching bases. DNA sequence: TGTGCCAGCAGCTTAGCTGCCAGCGGGCAAGAGACCCAGTACTTC. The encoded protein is CASSLAASGQETQYF.